This TCR beta chain was profiled in a study of T cell changes during pregnancy in multiple sclerosis. Only a few counts were recorded for this clone. Repertoires were generated with immunoSEQ multiplex PCR, while TCRdb's copy carries only in-frame clones and drops some. The repertoire includes about 60,000 clones, 91% of them detected once, and about 0.49% sits in the top ten. The CDR3 runs 16 residues. Germline V lookup: CDR1 LNHNV, CDR2 YYDKDF (reference sequence). Unmatched junction bases numbered 8, after V lost 0 bases and J lost 9 bases. The sample in question was CD4+ T cells from peripheral blood mononuclear cells, obtained after pregnancy. This rearrangement joins TRBV15 to TRBJ2-3, with 11 positions matching TRBD2. This TCR derives from a female donor in good health, enrolled as a control in a pregnancy study. The CDR3 sequence: CATSRDAASGGTTQYF. CDR3 sequence (DNA): TGTGCCACCAGCAGAGATGCGGCTAGCGGGGGGACGACGCAGTATTTT.